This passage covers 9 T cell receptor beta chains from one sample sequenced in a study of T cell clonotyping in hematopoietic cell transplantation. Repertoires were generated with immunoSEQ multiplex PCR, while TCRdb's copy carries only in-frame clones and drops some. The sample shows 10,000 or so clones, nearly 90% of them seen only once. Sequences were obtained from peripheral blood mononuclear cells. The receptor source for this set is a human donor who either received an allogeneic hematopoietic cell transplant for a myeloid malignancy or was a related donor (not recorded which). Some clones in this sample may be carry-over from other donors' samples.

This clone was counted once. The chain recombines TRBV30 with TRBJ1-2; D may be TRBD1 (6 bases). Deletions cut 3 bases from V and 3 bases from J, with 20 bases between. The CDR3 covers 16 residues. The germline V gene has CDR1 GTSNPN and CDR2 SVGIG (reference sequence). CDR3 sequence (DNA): TGTGCCTGGAGGATAGCCACGGGGACAACTTACTATGGCTACACCTTC. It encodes CAWRIATGTTYYGYTF.

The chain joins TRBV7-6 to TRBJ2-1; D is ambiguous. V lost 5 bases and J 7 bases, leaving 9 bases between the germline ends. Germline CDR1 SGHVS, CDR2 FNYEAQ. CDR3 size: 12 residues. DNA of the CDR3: TGTGCCAGCAGCCCACGTGAGAATGAGCAGTTCTTC. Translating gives CASSPRENEQFF. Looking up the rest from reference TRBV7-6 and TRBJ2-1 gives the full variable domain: GAGVSQSPRYKVTKRGQDVALRCDPISGHVSLYWYRQALGQGPEFLTYFNYEAQQDKSGLPNDRFSAERPEGSISTLTIQRTEQRDSAMYRCASSPRENEQFFGPGTRLTVL.

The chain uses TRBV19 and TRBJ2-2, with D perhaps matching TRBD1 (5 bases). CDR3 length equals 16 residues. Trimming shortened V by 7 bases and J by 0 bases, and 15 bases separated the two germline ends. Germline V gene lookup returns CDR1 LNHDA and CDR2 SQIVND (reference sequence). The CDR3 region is CASTPGRGPNTGELFF. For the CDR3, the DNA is TGTGCCAGTACCCCGGGTAGGGGCCCGAACACCGGGGAGCTGTTTTTT.

CDR3 DNA: TGTGCCAGCAGCCCCCCTGGAGATACGCAGTATTTT. This encodes CASSPPGDTQYF. The chain uses TRBV7-6 and TRBJ2-3, with D unresolved. Germline V CDR1 and CDR2: SGHVS, FNYEAQ. Trimming took off 5 bases at V and 5 bases at J, with 8 bases between the two ends. The CDR3 runs 12 residues.

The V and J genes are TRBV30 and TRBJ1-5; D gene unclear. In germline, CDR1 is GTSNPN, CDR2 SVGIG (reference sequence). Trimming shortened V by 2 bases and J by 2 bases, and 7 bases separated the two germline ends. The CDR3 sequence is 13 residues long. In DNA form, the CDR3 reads TGTGCCTGGAGTCTCCAGGGCAATCAGCCCCAGCATTTT. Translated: CAWSLQGNQPQHF.

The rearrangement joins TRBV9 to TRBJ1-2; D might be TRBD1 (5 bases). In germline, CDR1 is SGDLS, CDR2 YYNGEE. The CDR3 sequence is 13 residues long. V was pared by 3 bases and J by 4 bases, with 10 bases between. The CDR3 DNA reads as TGTGCCAGCAGCGCAGGGAATGGCTATGGCTACACCTTC. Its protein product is CASSAGNGYGYTF.

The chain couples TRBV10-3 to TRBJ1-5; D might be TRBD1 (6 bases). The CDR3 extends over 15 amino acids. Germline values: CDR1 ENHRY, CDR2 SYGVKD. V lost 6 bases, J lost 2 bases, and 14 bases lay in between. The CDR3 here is CAIREQGGGNQPQHF. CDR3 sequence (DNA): TGTGCCATCAGGGAACAGGGAGGAGGCAATCAGCCCCAGCATTTT.

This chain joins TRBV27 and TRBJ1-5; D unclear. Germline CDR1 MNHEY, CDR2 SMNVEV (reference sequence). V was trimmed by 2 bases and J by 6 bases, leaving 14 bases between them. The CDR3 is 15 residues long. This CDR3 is CASSLSGGMGQPQHF. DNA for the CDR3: TGTGCCAGCAGTTTAAGTGGCGGGATGGGTCAGCCCCAGCATTTT.

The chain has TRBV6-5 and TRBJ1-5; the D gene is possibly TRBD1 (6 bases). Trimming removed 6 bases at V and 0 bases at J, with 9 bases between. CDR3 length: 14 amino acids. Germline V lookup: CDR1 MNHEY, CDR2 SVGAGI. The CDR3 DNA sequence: TGTGCCAGCAGGGCAGGGGTTAGCAATCAGCCCCAGCATTTT. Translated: CASRAGVSNQPQHF.